The clone carrying this T cell receptor beta chain is a singleton in its sample. A read error is likely, as this CDR3 ends without the conserved phenylalanine or tryptophan. The study co-extracted DNA and RNA from 20-30 mg of unsorted bulk tissue. The data were obtained in a study of tumor-infiltrating lymphocytes in primary liver carcinoma. Study-wide background: Staged T1-T3 N0M0, the tumors had sizes that ranged from about 4 to 10 cm across. Productive TCRbeta read yields ran from roughly 3.65 to 7.13 million per sample and were similar between tissues.

CDR3 length equals 16 residues. Per the germline V gene, CDR1 is SQVTM and CDR2 is ANQGSEA. A primer in the constant region served to generate TCR beta cDNA from approximately 500 ng of total RNA. Three nested multiplex PCR rounds, a slightly modified ARM-PCR method, built the TCR beta libraries. A C-beta reverse primer was combined with TRBV1-TRBV30 forward primers in the first two PCR rounds, and each round had roughly 11 cycles. Using its own MiXCR run on the multiplex PCR reads, TCRdb lists one record per CDR3 protein. The top ten clones hold approximately 30% of a sample with approximately 47,000 distinct CDR3 sequences, around three quarters of them seen once.

The V and J genes are TRBV29-1 and TRBJ2-5; 14 nucleotides align to TRBD2. The specimen was liver tumor tissue from sampling region 3. Specified subset: tumor region T3, left-lateral pole. This receptor was obtained from a man in his forties or fifties with primary liver carcinoma and hepatitis B virus infection. CDR3 amino acids: CSVDSGTSGSIGTQYY. CDR3 DNA sequence: TGTAGTGTCGATAGCGGGACTAGCGGGAGTATTGGGACCCAGTACTAC.